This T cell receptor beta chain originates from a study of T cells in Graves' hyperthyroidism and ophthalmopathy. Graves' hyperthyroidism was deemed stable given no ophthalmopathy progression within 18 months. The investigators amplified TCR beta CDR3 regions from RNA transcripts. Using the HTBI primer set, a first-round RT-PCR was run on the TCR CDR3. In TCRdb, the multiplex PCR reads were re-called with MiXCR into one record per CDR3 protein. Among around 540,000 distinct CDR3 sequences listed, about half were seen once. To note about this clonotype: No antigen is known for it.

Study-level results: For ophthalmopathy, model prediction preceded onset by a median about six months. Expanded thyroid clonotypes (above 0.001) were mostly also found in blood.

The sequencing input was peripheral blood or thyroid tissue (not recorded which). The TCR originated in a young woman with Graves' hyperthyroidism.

DNA of the CDR3: TGCAGCAGTCCATCAGGGGTGGATGGCTACACCTTC. Encoded protein: CSSPSGVDGYTF. The rearrangement links TRBV29-1 to TRBJ1-2, with D perhaps TRBD1 (6 bases). Trimming shortened V by 8 bases and J by 6 bases, and 16 bases separated the two germline ends. CDR3 length: 12 residues. Germline V gene lookup returns CDR1 SQVTM and CDR2 ANQGSEA.